This TCR beta chain was sequenced in a study of blood T cell repertoires in COVID-19. For the study at large: COVID-19 samples from acute and convalescent phases originated in the United States, Italy and Spain. Sources were T cells, B-cell-depleted T cells, or PBMCs; the material itself was cDNA or gDNA.

A Seattle source enrolled patients during active infection and followed them longitudinally. Germline V lookup: CDR1 SNHLY, CDR2 FYNNEI. This CDR3 comprises 12 residues. V shed 8 bases and J shed 2 bases, with 10 bases lying between them. The assay was immunoSEQ multiplex PCR, and TCRdb's table has in-frame clones only and misses some. The table shows more than 300,000 clones, with around 87% occurring only once. The J gene is TRBJ2-7, the V gene TRBV2, with D perhaps TRBD2 (5 bases). This TCR was recovered from a woman aged 25 to 39 with COVID-19, enrolled during active disease. The material sequenced was peripheral blood. CDR3 sequence (DNA): TGTGCCAGCTTTGCGGGTACCTACGAGCAGTACTTC. As protein: CASFAGTYEQYF. The whole variable domain, remainder taken from reference TRBV2 and TRBJ2-7, is EPEVTQTPSHQVTQMGQEVILRCVPISNHLYFYWYRQILGQKVEFLVSFYNNEISEKSEIFDDQFSVERPDGSNFTLKIRSTKLEDSAMYFCASFAGTYEQYFGPGTRLTVT.